A selection of T cell receptor beta chains follows, all from one sample in a study of CD8 T cells in Susac syndrome. MiXCR, run by TCRdb on the immunoSEQ multiplex PCR reads, gives a single entry per CDR3 protein. The sample carries over 300,000 distinct CDR3 sequences, 92% recorded once. The sequenced sample was CD4+ T cells from PBMCs. The source is a human donor with multiple sclerosis. Both conserved end residues are part of each CDR3. Each record gives: D gene, V gene, CDR3 length, J gene, clone size, CDR3 protein, CDR3 DNA. A D gene is named only where the DNA matches it firmly. Where a row states a size, it is once, few, many or the class of an expanded clone; other rows omit it.

>-|TRBV12-5|13|TRBJ1-1|-
CASGFPRRSEAFF
TGTGCTAGTGGTTTCCCCCGACGGAGTGAAGCTTTCTTT
>-|TRBV4-2|16|TRBJ2-2|once
CASSQDARVLQGELFF
TGTGCCAGCAGCCAAGACGCGCGGGTGCTTCAAGGGGAGCTGTTTTTT
>-|TRBV3-1|13|TRBJ1-5|-
CASSQGPYQPQHF
TGTGCCAGCAGCCAAGGTCCGTATCAGCCCCAGCATTTT
>-|TRBV20-1|15|TRBJ1-5|-
CSARFTGRGNQPQHF
TGCAGTGCTAGATTTACCGGCAGGGGCAATCAGCCCCAGCATTTT
>-|TRBV6-2/TRBV6-3|14|TRBJ2-7|once
CASSYTGANYEQYF
TGTGCCAGCAGTTACACCGGGGCGAACTACGAGCAGTACTTC
>TRBD1|TRBV18|14|TRBJ2-7|-
CASSSGTGAYEQYF
TGTGCCAGCTCATCGGGGACAGGGGCATACGAGCAGTACTTC
>-|TRBV7-3|14|TRBJ1-1|-
CASSLSSGGTEAFF
TGTGCCAGCAGCTTAAGCTCGGGAGGGACTGAAGCTTTCTTT
>-|TRBV5-4|12|TRBJ1-1|once
CASSGQGTEAFF
TGTGCCAGCAGCGGGCAGGGCACTGAAGCTTTCTTT
>TRBD2|TRBV19|18|TRBJ2-2|-
CASSTEKLAGGRAGELFF
TGTGCCAGTAGTACAGAAAAACTAGCGGGGGGGCGCGCCGGGGAGCTGTTTTTT
>TRBD2|TRBV7-2|13|TRBJ2-1|-
CASSWGLEGEQFF
TGTGCCAGCAGCTGGGGACTAGAAGGTGAGCAGTTCTTC
>TRBD1|TRBV7-9|16|TRBJ2-7|-
CASSLAGQGDAYEQYF
TGTGCCAGCAGCTTAGCGGGACAGGGGGACGCCTACGAGCAGTACTTC
>-|TRBV29-1|15|TRBJ2-5|-
CSVAHRQGLQETQYF
TGCAGCGTTGCGCACCGTCAGGGGTTACAAGAGACCCAGTACTTC
>TRBD2|TRBV7-2|16|TRBJ2-3|-
CASSYGLAGDTDTQYF
TGTGCCAGCAGCTACGGACTAGCGGGGGACACAGATACGCAGTATTTT
>TRBD2|TRBV20-1|13|TRBJ2-1|-
CSARSSGRNEQFF
TGCAGTGCTAGATCTAGCGGGAGGAATGAGCAGTTCTTC
>-|TRBV5-1|13|TRBJ2-5|-
CASSLQSVETQYF
TGCGCCAGCAGCTTGCAGTCTGTGGAGACCCAGTACTTC
>TRBD1|TRBV20-1|14|TRBJ1-5|-
CSARPGQGPQPQHF
TGCAGTGCTCGCCCGGGACAGGGGCCTCAGCCCCAGCATTTT
>TRBD1|TRBV11-2|14|TRBJ2-7|once
CASSFGTGYYEQYF
TGTGCCAGCAGCTTCGGGACAGGGTACTACGAGCAGTACTTC
>-|TRBV19|12|TRBJ2-7|once
CASSDSPYEQYF
TGTGCCAGTTCTGACAGTCCCTACGAGCAGTACTTC
>TRBD1|TRBV29-1|12|TRBJ2-7|-
CSAGRGSHEQYF
TGCAGCGCCGGCAGGGGGTCGCACGAGCAGTACTTC
>-|TRBV7-3|17|TRBJ2-6|-
CASSLRMPQAGANVLTF
TGTGCCAGCAGCCTTAGGATGCCTCAGGCTGGGGCCAACGTCCTGACTTTC
>TRBD2|TRBV14|16|TRBJ2-1|-
CASSRLGSGVYNEQFF
TGTGCCAGCAGCCGCCTTGGCAGCGGGGTCTACAATGAGCAGTTCTTC
>TRBD2|TRBV5-1|14|TRBJ2-3|-
CASSFLAGTDTQYF
TGCGCCAGCAGCTTCCTAGCGGGGACAGATACGCAGTATTTT
>-|TRBV7-6|13|TRBJ2-7|-
CASSLVEGHEQYF
TGTGCCAGCAGCTTAGTAGAGGGGCACGAGCAGTACTTC
>TRBD1|TRBV7-9|16|TRBJ1-2|-
CASSKYGTGGNYGYTF
TGTGCCAGCAGTAAATACGGGACAGGGGGTAACTATGGCTACACCTTC